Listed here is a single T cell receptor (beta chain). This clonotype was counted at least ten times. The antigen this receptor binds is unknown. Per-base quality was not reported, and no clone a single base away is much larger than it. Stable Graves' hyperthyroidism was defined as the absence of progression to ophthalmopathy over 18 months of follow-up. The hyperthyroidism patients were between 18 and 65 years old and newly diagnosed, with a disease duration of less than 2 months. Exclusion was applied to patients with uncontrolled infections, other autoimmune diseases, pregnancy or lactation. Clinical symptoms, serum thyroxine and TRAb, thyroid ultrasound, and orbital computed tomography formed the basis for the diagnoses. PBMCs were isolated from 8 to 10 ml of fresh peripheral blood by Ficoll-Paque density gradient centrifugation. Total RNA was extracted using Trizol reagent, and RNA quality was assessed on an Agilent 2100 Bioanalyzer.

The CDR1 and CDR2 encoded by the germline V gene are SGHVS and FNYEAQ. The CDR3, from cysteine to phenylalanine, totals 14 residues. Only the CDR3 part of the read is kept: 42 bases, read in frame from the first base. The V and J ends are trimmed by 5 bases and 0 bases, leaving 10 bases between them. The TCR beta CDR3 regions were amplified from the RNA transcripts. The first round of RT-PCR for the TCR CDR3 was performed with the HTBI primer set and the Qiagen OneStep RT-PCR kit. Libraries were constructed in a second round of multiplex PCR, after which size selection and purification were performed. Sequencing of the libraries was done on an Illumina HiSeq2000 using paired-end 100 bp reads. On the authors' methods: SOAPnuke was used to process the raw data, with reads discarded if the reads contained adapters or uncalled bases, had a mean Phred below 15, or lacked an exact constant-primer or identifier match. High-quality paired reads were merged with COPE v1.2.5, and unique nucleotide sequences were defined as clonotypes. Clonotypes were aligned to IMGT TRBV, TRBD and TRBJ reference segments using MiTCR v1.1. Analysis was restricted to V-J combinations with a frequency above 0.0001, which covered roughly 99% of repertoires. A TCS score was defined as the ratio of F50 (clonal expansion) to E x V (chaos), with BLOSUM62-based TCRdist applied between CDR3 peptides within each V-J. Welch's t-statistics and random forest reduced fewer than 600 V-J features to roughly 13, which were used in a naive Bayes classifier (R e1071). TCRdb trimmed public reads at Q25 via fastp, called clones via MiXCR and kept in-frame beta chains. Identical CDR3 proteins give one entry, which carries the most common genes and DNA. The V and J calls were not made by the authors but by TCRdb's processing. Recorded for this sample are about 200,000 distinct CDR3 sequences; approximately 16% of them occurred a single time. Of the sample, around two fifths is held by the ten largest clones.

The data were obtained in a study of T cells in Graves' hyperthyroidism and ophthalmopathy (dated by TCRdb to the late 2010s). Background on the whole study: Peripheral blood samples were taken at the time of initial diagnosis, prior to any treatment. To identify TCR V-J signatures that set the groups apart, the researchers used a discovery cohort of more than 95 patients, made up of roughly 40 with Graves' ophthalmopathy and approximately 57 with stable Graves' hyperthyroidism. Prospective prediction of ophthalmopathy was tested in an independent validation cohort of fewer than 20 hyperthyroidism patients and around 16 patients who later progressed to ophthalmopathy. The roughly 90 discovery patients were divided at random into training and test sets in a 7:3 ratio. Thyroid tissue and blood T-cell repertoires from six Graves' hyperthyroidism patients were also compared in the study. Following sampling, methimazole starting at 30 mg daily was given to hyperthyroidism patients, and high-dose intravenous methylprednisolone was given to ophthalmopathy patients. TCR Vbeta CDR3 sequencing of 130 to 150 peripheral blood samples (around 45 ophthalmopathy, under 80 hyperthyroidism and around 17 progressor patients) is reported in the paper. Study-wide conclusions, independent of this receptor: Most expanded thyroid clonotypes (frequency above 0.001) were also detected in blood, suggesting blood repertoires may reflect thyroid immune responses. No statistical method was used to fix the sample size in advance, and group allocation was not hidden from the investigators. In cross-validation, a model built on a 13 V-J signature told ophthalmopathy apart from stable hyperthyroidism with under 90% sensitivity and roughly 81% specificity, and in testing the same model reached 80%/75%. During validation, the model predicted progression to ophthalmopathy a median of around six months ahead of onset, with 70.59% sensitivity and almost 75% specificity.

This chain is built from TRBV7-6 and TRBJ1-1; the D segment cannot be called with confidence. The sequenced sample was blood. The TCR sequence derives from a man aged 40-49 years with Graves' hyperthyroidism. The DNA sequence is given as TGTGCCAGCAGCCCAGACATCATGAACACTGAAGCTTTCTTT. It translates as CASSPDIMNTEAFF.